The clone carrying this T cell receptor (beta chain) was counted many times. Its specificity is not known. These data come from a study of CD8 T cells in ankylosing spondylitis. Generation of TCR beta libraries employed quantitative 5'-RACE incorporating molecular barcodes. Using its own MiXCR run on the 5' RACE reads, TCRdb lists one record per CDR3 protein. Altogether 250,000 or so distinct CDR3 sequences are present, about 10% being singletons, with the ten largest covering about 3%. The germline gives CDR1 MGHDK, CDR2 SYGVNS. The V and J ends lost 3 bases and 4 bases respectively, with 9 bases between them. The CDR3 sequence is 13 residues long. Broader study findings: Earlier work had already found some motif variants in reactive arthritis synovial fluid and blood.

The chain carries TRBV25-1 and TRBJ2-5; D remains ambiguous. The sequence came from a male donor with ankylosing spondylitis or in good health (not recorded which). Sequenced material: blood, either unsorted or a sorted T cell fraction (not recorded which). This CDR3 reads CASSDSYLETQYF. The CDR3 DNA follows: TGTGCCAGCAGTGATTCCTACTTAGAGACCCAGTACTTC.